Presented here are 2 T cell receptor beta chains from one specimen sequenced in a study of blood T cells in healthy people across ages. Together with a sample-barcoded 5' primer, a J-beta primer mix was included in a second PCR lasting about 7 to 11 cycles. TCRdb re-derived calls from the 5' RACE reads in MiXCR, one entry per CDR3 protein. The sample lists some 1.4 million distinct CDR3 sequences, 40% to 50% occurring once. The material sequenced was blood. These receptors originate from a woman between 18 and 29 years old in good health.

The chain employs TRBV20-1 and TRBJ1-5; a weak D match, TRBD1 (6 bases). V lost 3 bases, J lost 6 bases, and 18 bases lay in between. The CDR3 extends over 15 amino acids. Germline V gives CDR1 DFQATT, CDR2 SNEGSKA (reference sequence). The DNA for the CDR3 is TGCAGTGCTAGTGTTCCGGGGGGCGGAGGTCAGCCCCAGCATTTT. Protein: CSASVPGGGGQPQHF.

The genes are TRBV7-3 and TRBJ2-3; 9 nucleotides agree with TRBD1. J lost 4 bases, V lost 5 bases, and 7 bases had no gene match. Germline V lookup: CDR1 SGHTA, CDR2 FQGTGA. The CDR3 spans 15 residues. The CDR3 spells CASSPLGQGADTQYF. CDR3 DNA: TGTGCCAGCAGCCCGTTGGGACAGGGAGCAGATACGCAGTATTTT.